The T cell receptor (beta chain) described here comes from a study of blood T cell repertoires in COVID-19. For the study at large: From the United States, Italy and Spain came samples of acute and convalescent COVID-19. T cells, B-cell-depleted T cells, or PBMCs supplied cDNA or gDNA.

Original processing methods: Amplifying reference gene primers gave estimates of nucleated cell counts. Repertoires were generated with immunoSEQ multiplex PCR, while TCRdb's copy carries only in-frame clones and drops some. V and J calls and clone size are copied from that table; D and trimming were computed from the DNA. Among 100,000 to 150,000 clones, around 86% were seen once, and the ten largest hold 27%. Trimming left V 2 bases short and J 6 bases short, with 11 bases between. This CDR3 spans 13 amino acids. Per the germline V gene, CDR1 is SGHTA and CDR2 is FQGNSA. The sequenced material came from peripheral blood. This chain connects TRBV7-2 to TRBJ2-7; TRBD1 is a possible D gene (6 bases). The TCR comes from an elderly woman with acute or convalescent COVID-19. As DNA, the CDR3 is TGTGCCAGCAGCTTACAGGGGTTAGGCGAGCAGTACGTC. Amino acid sequence: CASSLQGLGEQYV.